This TCR beta chain was sequenced in a study of blood T cell repertoires in COVID-19. For the study at large: Sample material is recorded as cDNA or gDNA derived from T cells, B-cell-depleted T cells, or PBMCs.

Assay: immunoSEQ multiplex PCR; the TCRdb copy retains only in-frame clones and omits some. The sample includes some 370,000 clones, 90% seen only once; the top ten take 6.5%. Trimming shortened V by 6 bases and J by 1 base, and 16 bases separated the two germline ends. This CDR3 is 15 amino acids long. Germline V gives CDR1 SSHAT, CDR2 FNYEAQ (reference sequence). This chain connects TRBV7-7 to TRBJ2-7, with TRBD2 as a possible D gene (5 bases). Source material: peripheral blood. The source of this sequence is a man aged 18-30 years with active or convalescent COVID-19. The CDR3: CASSRSTGDSYEQYF. CDR3 sequence (DNA): TGTGCCAGCAGTCGTTCGACCGGGGATTCCTACGAGCAGTACTTC.